The clone carrying this T cell receptor (beta chain) was seen at least ten times. The target antigen is unknown. This record comes from a study of T-cell reconstitution after alpha-beta-depleted transplantation in children. Whole-study findings and limits: From newly produced T cells came most of the T-cell counts and diversity one year after transplant. Diversity of TCRbeta at day 60 was high in some patients, arising from surviving recipient T cells and thymic progenitors.

Researchers prepared the TCRbeta library using unique molecular identifiers, the study reports. MiXCR was run by TCRdb on the PCR reads, yielding one entry per CDR3 protein. Here the sample spans approximately 230,000 distinct CDR3 sequences, roughly a quarter being singletons. Germline V gene lookup returns CDR1 SGHRS and CDR2 YFSETQ. The V gene end was trimmed by 1 base and the J gene end by 2 bases; junction bases not matched to a gene: 2. This CDR3 comprises 14 residues. The input for sequencing was PBMCs, mostly from graft donor cells, taken 360 days after TCRalphabeta/CD19-depleted stem cell transplant. The genes are TRBV5-1 and TRBJ2-5, with TRBD1 identical over 7 bases. This TCR came from a female patient younger than 10 who had a stem cell transplant for congenital amegakaryocytic thrombocytopenia, so the T cells may come from the graft donor. CDR3 nucleotide sequence: TGCGCCAGCAGCTTGTGGGGACAGCAAGAGACCCAGTACTTC. Its protein product is CASSLWGQQETQYF.